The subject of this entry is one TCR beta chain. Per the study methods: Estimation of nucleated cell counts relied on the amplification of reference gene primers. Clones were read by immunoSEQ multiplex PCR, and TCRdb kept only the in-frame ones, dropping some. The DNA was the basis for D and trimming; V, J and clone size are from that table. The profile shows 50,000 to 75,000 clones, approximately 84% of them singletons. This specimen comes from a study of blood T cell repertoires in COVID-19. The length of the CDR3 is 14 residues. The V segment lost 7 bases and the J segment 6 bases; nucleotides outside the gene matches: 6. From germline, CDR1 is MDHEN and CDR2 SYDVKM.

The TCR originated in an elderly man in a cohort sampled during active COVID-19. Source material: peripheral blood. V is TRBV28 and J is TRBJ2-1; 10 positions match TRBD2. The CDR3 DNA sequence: TGTGCCAGCACTAGCGGGAGTTCTTTCAATGAGCAGTTCTTC. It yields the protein CASTSGSSFNEQFF.